What follows are 14 T cell receptor beta chains derived from one specimen sequenced in a study of OX40 agonist ivuxolimab in advanced cancers. Repertoires were generated with immunoSEQ multiplex PCR, while TCRdb's copy carries only in-frame clones and drops some. The sample consists of 67,000 or so clones, roughly 90% of them appearing once. This specimen was CD4+ or CD8+ T cells sorted from blood, taken in a trial of the OX40 agonist ivuxolimab. The receptors come from an adult with an advanced solid tumor such as melanoma, head and neck, liver or kidney cancer.

This clone was observed once. CDR3 sequence: CASSSSWGGERDTQYF. CDR3 in DNA: TGTGCCAGCAGTTCCTCCTGGGGCGGGGAGAGAGATACGCAGTATTTT. This chain uses TRBV28 with TRBJ2-3; a possible D gene is TRBD2 (6 bases). The CDR3 runs 16 residues. Trimming left V 4 bases short and J 5 bases short, with 19 bases between. CDR1 is MDHEN and CDR2 is SYDVKM in the germline V gene.

The V and J genes are TRBV5-6 and TRBJ1-1; D not resolved. The CDR3 sequence is 13 residues long. V dropped 6 bases and J dropped 3 bases, with 12 bases sitting between them. Germline V gene sequence: CDR1 SGHDT, CDR2 YYEEEE. DNA for the CDR3: TGTGCCAGCACCTCCCTCCGGGACACTGAAGCTTTCTTT. As protein: CASTSLRDTEAFF.

V gene TRBV21-1 combines with J gene TRBJ2-3. TRBV21-1 is noted as a pseudogene. The CDR3 has 14 residues. As DNA, the CDR3 is TGTGCCAGCCCCCAGAAGGATCGCACAGATACGCAGTATTTT. Translating gives CASPQKDRTDTQYF.

V usage is TRBV11-1 and J usage is TRBJ2-6; TRBD1 agrees at 8 bases. Germline V gives CDR1 SGHAT, CDR2 FQDESV (reference sequence). The CDR3 loop spans 16 amino acids. After removal of 7 bases from V and 2 bases from J, the junction contained 7 bases not matched to a gene. The DNA for the CDR3 is TGTGCCAGCAAAACACAGGGGGTGGCTGGGGCCAACGTCCTGACTTTC. It codes for CASKTQGVAGANVLTF.

The V gene is TRBV4-1, the J gene TRBJ1-2; D not certain. The CDR3 loop spans 16 amino acids. Looked up from germline, CDR1 is MGHRA and CDR2 is YSYEKL. V lost 4 bases, J lost 0 bases, and 15 bases lay in between. For the CDR3, the DNA is TGCGCCAGCAGCCCCACCCCGGGCCACGCTAACTATGGCTACACCTTC. Its translation: CASSPTPGHANYGYTF.

In the case of this clone: At one of its ends the junction is not consistent with the germline gene, which may arise from a read error. The chain employs TRBV29-1 and TRBJ2-2, with D perhaps given as TRBD1 or TRBD2 (5 bases each). The CDR3 totals 13 residues. CDR1 is SQVTM, CDR2 ANQGSEA, per germline. The CDR3 here is CSVEQGLHRGAVF. The CDR3 coding sequence is TGCAGCGTTGAACAGGGATTACACCGGGGAGCTGTTTTT.

This chain uses TRBV25-1 with TRBJ2-2; no reliable D call. Germline V lookup: CDR1 MGHDK, CDR2 SYGVNS. The CDR3 runs 14 residues. V was shortened by 4 bases and J by 1 base, with 7 bases between the two germline ends. The CDR3 coding sequence is TGTGCCAGCAGTGGTCCAGAGAACACCGGGGAGCTGTTTTTT. It codes for CASSGPENTGELFF.

The V and J genes are TRBV11-3 and TRBJ2-5; D is tentatively TRBD1 or TRBD2 (5 bases each). CDR1 and CDR2 (germline): SGHNT, YENEEA. CDR3 size: 15 residues. V was pared by 1 base and J by 1 base, with 10 bases between. CDR3: CASSLGSGPQETQYF. The CDR3, as DNA: TGTGCCAGCAGCTTAGGGTCGGGGCCCCAAGAGACCCAGTACTTC. Variable domain in full (rest from reference TRBV11-3 and TRBJ2-5): EAGVVQSPRYKIIEKKQPVAFWCNPISGHNTLYWYLQNLGQGPELLIRYENEEAVDDSQLPKDRFSAERLKGVDSTLKIQPAELGDSAVYLCASSLGSGPQETQYFGPGTRLLVL.

This rearrangement joins TRBV5-1 to TRBJ1-1; D unresolved. Deletions cut 3 bases from V and 2 bases from J, with 11 bases between. Germline values: CDR1 SGHRS, CDR2 YFSETQ. The CDR3 extends over 14 amino acids. CDR3 sequence reads: CASSSEVSNTEAFF. For the CDR3, the DNA is TGCGCCAGCAGCTCGGAGGTTTCAAACACTGAAGCTTTCTTT. The whole variable domain, filled in from reference TRBV5-1 and TRBJ1-1, reads KAGVTQTPRYLIKTRGQQVTLSCSPISGHRSVSWYQQTPGQGLQFLFEYFSETQRNKGNFPGRFSGRQFSNSRSEMNVSTLELGDSALYLCASSSEVSNTEAFFGQGTRLTVV.

V usage is TRBV5-6 and J usage is TRBJ2-1, with 8 bases fitting TRBD1. Per germline, CDR1 SGHDT and CDR2 YYEEEE. The CDR3 spans 16 residues. After removal of 5 bases from V and 0 bases from J, the junction contained 7 bases not matched to a gene. This CDR3 reads CASRMGQALSYNEQFF. As DNA, the CDR3 is TGTGCCAGCAGGATGGGACAGGCCCTCTCCTACAATGAGCAGTTCTTC.

This sequence joins TRBV28 and TRBJ1-2, with D tentatively TRBD1 (5 bases). The CDR3 spans 14 residues. Germline CDR1 is MDHEN and CDR2 is SYDVKM. V dropped 6 bases and J dropped 2 bases, with 13 bases sitting between them. CDR3 DNA: TGTGCCAGCAGCCGGGGGGGGACCAACTATGGCTACACCTTC. Translated: CASSRGGTNYGYTF.

The J gene is TRBJ2-1, the V gene TRBV19; 9 bases fit TRBD1. In germline, CDR1 is LNHDA, CDR2 SQIVND (reference sequence). The CDR3 covers 15 residues. V was pared by 6 bases and J by 6 bases, with 9 bases of the junction left unmatched. CDR3 region: CASRGRLDRGNEQFF. The CDR3 bases are TGTGCCAGTAGGGGCCGTTTGGACAGGGGCAATGAGCAGTTCTTC.

This chain uses TRBV11-2 with TRBJ2-7; tentative D call: TRBD1 (5 bases). CDR3 length equals 13 residues. CDR1 SGHAT and CDR2 FQNNGV come from the germline V gene. The V and J ends lost 8 bases and 2 bases respectively, with 13 bases between them. The CDR3 loop is CASRPGRTYEQYF. The DNA for the CDR3 is TGTGCCAGCCGTCCAGGGCGGACCTACGAGCAGTACTTC. Full variable domain (rest looked up from reference TRBV11-2 and TRBJ2-7): EAGVAQSPRYKIIEKRQSVAFWCNPISGHATLYWYQQILGQGPKLLIQFQNNGVVDDSQLPKDRFSAERLKGVDSTLKIQPAKLEDSAVYLCASRPGRTYEQYFGPGTRLTVT.

J is TRBJ2-3 and V is TRBV11-2; D is unclear. V was clipped by 5 bases and J by 1 base, with 10 bases between them. The CDR3 has 14 residues. The germline V gene has CDR1 SGHAT and CDR2 FQNNGV. The CDR3 loop reads CASSVDGRTDTQYF. For the CDR3, the DNA is TGTGCCAGCAGCGTGGACGGCCGCACAGATACGCAGTATTTT.